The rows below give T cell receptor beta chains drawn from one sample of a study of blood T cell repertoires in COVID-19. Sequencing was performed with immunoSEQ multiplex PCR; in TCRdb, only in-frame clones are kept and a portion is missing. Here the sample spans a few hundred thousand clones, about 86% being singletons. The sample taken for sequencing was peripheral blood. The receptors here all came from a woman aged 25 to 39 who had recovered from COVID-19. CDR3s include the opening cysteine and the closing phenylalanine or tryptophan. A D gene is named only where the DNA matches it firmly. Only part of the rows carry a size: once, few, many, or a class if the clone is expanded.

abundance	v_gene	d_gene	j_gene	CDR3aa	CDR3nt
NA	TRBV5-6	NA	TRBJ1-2	CASSLQGQYGYTF	TGTGCCAGCAGCCTACAGGGTCAATACGGCTACACCTTC
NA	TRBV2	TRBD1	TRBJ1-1	CASSGGRDSGEAFF	TGTGCCAGCAGTGGGGGTCGGGACAGCGGTGAAGCTTTCTTT
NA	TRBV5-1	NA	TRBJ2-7	CASPAHDRDGWASYEQYF	TGCGCCAGTCCCGCACACGATAGAGACGGATGGGCCTCCTACGAGCAGTACTTC
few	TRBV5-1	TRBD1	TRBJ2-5	CASSPTGTGGTRETQYF	TGCGCCAGCAGCCCCACCGGGACAGGGGGCACTCGGGAGACCCAGTACTTC
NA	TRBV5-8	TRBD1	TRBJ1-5	CASSLGGDSLNQPQHF	TGTGCCAGCAGCTTGGGTGGGGACAGTCTCAATCAGCCCCAGCATTTT
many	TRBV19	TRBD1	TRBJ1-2	CASSRQGRYGYTF	TGTGCCAGTAGCCGACAGGGGCGCTATGGCTACACCTTC
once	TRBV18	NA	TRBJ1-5	CASSPLRPGYNQPQHF	TGTGCCAGCTCACCTCTCAGGCCAGGGTACAATCAGCCCCAGCATTTT
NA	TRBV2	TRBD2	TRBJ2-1	CASTWTSGRNYNEQFF	TGTGCCAGCACGTGGACTAGCGGGAGGAACTACAATGAGCAGTTCTTC
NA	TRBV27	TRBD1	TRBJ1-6	CASSPAGGFSPLHF	TGTGCCAGCAGTCCGGCAGGGGGGTTCTCACCCCTCCACTTT
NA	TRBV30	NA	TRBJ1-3	CAWRDTTEGNTIYF	TGTGCCTGGAGGGACACCACAGAGGGAAACACCATATATTTT
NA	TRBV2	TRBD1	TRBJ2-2	CASRRTGTNTGELFF	TGTGCCAGCAGGCGGACAGGGACGAACACCGGGGAGCTGTTTTTT
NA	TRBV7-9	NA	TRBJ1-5	CASSSTDPGEDQPQHF	TGTGCCAGCAGCTCAACGGATCCAGGGGAAGATCAGCCCCAGCATTTT
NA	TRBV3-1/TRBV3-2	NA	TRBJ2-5	CASSPLGQLTETQYF	TGTGCCAGCAGCCCCCTTGGACAGCTTACGGAGACCCAGTACTTC
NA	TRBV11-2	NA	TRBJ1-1	CASSLGSGAEAFF	TGTGCCAGCAGCTTAGGCTCCGGAGCGGAGGCTTTCTTT
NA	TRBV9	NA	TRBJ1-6	CASSVGSPGTPLHF	TGTGCCAGCAGCGTAGGTAGCCCCGGGACACCCCTCCACTTT